This is a list of T cell receptor beta chains from one sample in a study of cytomegalovirus exposure and HLA in healthy donors. Profiling relied on immunoSEQ multiplex PCR, and the TCRdb table lists in-frame clones only, not all of them. In the table there are around 130,000 clones, roughly 74% of which are singletons. The sequencing input was PBMCs. These receptors were obtained from a middle-aged man in good health and CMV-seropositive. Both conserved end residues are part of each CDR3. Fields, in order: J gene, clone size, D gene, V gene, CDR3 DNA, CDR3 protein. D genes are given only for firm matches. Clone size is given for some rows only: seen once, a few or many times, or a class if the clone is expanded.

J: TRBJ1-3; size: .; D: .; V: TRBV7-9; DNA: TGTGCCAGCAGCTTAGAAGGGGTGAGCTCTGGAAACACCATATATTTT; CDR3: CASSLEGVSSGNTIYF
J: TRBJ2-3; size: .; D: TRBD2; V: TRBV5-1; DNA: TGCGCCAGCACGAGCGGGAGAGGCACAGATACGCAGTATTTT; CDR3: CASTSGRGTDTQYF
J: TRBJ2-1; size: .; D: TRBD2; V: TRBV5-1; DNA: TGCGCCAGCAGCTTAGAGAACCCGGGGGGATACAATGAGCAGTTCTTC; CDR3: CASSLENPGGYNEQFF
J: TRBJ2-6; size: once; D: .; V: TRBV5-1; DNA: TGCGCCAGCAGCTTGGTGGGCGTTAGAGCCAACGTCCTGACTTTC; CDR3: CASSLVGVRANVLTF
J: TRBJ1-4; size: .; D: .; V: TRBV2; DNA: TGTGCCAGCAGTGAGTTACAGGCGAAATCACTGTTTTTT; CDR3: CASSELQAKSLFF
J: TRBJ2-5; size: .; D: TRBD1; V: TRBV5-4; DNA: TGTGCCAGCAGCCCGGGACAGGCAGGGACCCAGTACTTC; CDR3: CASSPGQAGTQYF
J: TRBJ1-2; size: .; D: .; V: TRBV6-6; DNA: TGTGCCAGCACCAGAGGGATGGGCTATGGCTACACCTTC; CDR3: CASTRGMGYGYTF
J: TRBJ2-1; size: .; D: TRBD1; V: TRBV19; DNA: TGTGCCACCACCCGGGACAGGGGGCAGAATGAGCAGTTCTTC; CDR3: CATTRDRGQNEQFF
J: TRBJ2-3; size: few; D: TRBD1; V: TRBV19; DNA: TGTGCCAGTAGTGGACAGGGCTCGACAGATACGCAGTATTTT; CDR3: CASSGQGSTDTQYF
J: TRBJ2-7; size: .; D: TRBD1; V: TRBV13; DNA: TGTGCCAGCAGCTTAGGCAGGGGGACCTACGAGCAGTACTTC; CDR3: CASSLGRGTYEQYF
J: TRBJ2-6; size: few; D: TRBD1; V: TRBV28; DNA: TGTGCCAGCAGACCGGGACAGAGGAGTAATGGGGCCAACGTCCTGACTTTC; CDR3: CASRPGQRSNGANVLTF
J: TRBJ2-7; size: .; D: .; V: TRBV15; DNA: TGTGCCACCAGCAGGGAACCGGGACAAAACTACGAGCAGTACTTC; CDR3: CATSREPGQNYEQYF
J: TRBJ1-5; size: .; D: TRBD1; V: TRBV19; DNA: TGTGCCAGTAGTAAGGGACAGGGAGGCCAGCCCCAGCATTTT; CDR3: CASSKGQGGQPQHF
J: TRBJ2-3; size: .; D: TRBD2; V: TRBV28; DNA: TGTGCCAGCAGACCCACCGTAGGGACTAGCGGGACTTCGACAGATACGCAGTATTTT; CDR3: CASRPTVGTSGTSTDTQYF
J: TRBJ2-7; size: .; D: TRBD2; V: TRBV7-6; DNA: TGTGCCAGCAGCTTAGAATCCCCACCTAGCGGGAGATCCCACGAGCAGTACTTC; CDR3: CASSLESPPSGRSHEQYF
J: TRBJ2-7; size: .; D: .; V: TRBV7-6; DNA: TGTGCCAGCAGCTTAGTTGGCGGAACTTACGAGCAGTACTTC; CDR3: CASSLVGGTYEQYF
J: TRBJ2-7; size: .; D: TRBD1; V: TRBV28; DNA: TGTGCCAGCAGTTTAACCGGACAGGGGCCGTACTTC; CDR3: CASSLTGQGPYF
J: TRBJ2-7; size: .; D: TRBD2; V: TRBV11-2; DNA: TGTGCCAGCAGCCATGAGCGGGAGAACTACGAGCAGTACTTC; CDR3: CASSHERENYEQYF
J: TRBJ2-2; size: .; D: .; V: TRBV19; DNA: TGTGCCAGTAATAAGAACAGGGTAGGCGGGGAGCTGTTTTTT; CDR3: CASNKNRVGGELFF
J: TRBJ2-3; size: .; D: TRBD2; V: TRBV6-1; DNA: TGTGCCAGCACTATAACTAGCGGGGGCACAGATACGCAGTATTTT; CDR3: CASTITSGGTDTQYF
J: TRBJ1-4; size: few; D: .; V: TRBV5-1; DNA: TGCGCCAGCAGCAACGGACAGAGCCCCAATGAAAAACTGTTTTTT; CDR3: CASSNGQSPNEKLFF
J: TRBJ1-5; size: .; D: .; V: TRBV10-3; DNA: TGTGCCATCAGTAGCGCGGGGGGGGGCGGTCAGCCCCAGCATTTT; CDR3: CAISSAGGGGQPQHF
J: TRBJ1-4; size: few; D: TRBD1; V: TRBV27; DNA: TGTGCCAGCAGTTCCCTGGGACAGGGTGGTGAAAAACTGTTTTTT; CDR3: CASSSLGQGGEKLFF
J: TRBJ1-2; size: .; D: TRBD1; V: TRBV2; DNA: TGTGCCAGCAGTGGGCAGGGGGCGGTCCATGGCTACACCTTC; CDR3: CASSGQGAVHGYTF
J: TRBJ1-2; size: .; D: .; V: TRBV5-6; DNA: TGTGCCAGCAGCTTGGTGTTCAACTCCGGCTACACCTTC; CDR3: CASSLVFNSGYTF
J: TRBJ2-5; size: .; D: .; V: TRBV5-6; DNA: TGTGCCAGCAGCCTTACGCCTGTGGGGCCGGAGACCCAGTACTTC; CDR3: CASSLTPVGPETQYF
J: TRBJ2-2; size: .; D: TRBD1; V: TRBV4-2; DNA: TGTGCCAGCAGCCGGACCGGGACAGGTTTGGGGGAGCTGTTTTTT; CDR3: CASSRTGTGLGELFF
J: TRBJ2-4; size: .; D: .; V: TRBV5-4; DNA: TGTGCCAGCAGCCGTACCCCGTCCGGGGAAAACATTCAGTACTTC; CDR3: CASSRTPSGENIQYF
J: TRBJ2-1; size: .; D: TRBD1; V: TRBV28; DNA: TGTGCCAGCTTACTCGGGACAGGGATTTACAATGAGCAGTTCTTC; CDR3: CASLLGTGIYNEQFF
J: TRBJ2-1; size: .; D: .; V: TRBV5-4; DNA: TGTGCCAGCAACCAAGCTTTCCGGGACAATGAGCAGTTCTTC; CDR3: CASNQAFRDNEQFF
J: TRBJ1-4; size: .; D: .; V: TRBV5-1; DNA: TGCGCCAGCAGCTTGGGACAGCACTCGGGGGTGAATGAAAAACTGTTTTTT; CDR3: CASSLGQHSGVNEKLFF
J: TRBJ2-7; size: .; D: .; V: TRBV29-1; DNA: TGCAGCGTAGCCACCCTGGGGGGATACGAGCAGTACTTC; CDR3: CSVATLGGYEQYF
J: TRBJ1-3; size: once; D: .; V: TRBV13; DNA: TGTGCCAGCAGCTATAACAAAAACACCATATATTTT; CDR3: CASSYNKNTIYF
J: TRBJ2-7; size: .; D: TRBD2; V: TRBV27; DNA: TGTGCCAGCTGGATAGCGGGAGCTTTAAACGAGCAGTACTTC; CDR3: CASWIAGALNEQYF
J: TRBJ2-7; size: once; D: TRBD1; V: TRBV13; DNA: TGTGCCAGCAGCTTGACAGGGGGCAGGAACGAGCAGTACTTC; CDR3: CASSLTGGRNEQYF
J: TRBJ2-3; size: .; D: TRBD1; V: TRBV18; DNA: TGTGCCAGCTCATCTGGACAGGGTACAGATACGCAGTATTTT; CDR3: CASSSGQGTDTQYF
J: TRBJ2-6; size: .; D: .; V: TRBV5-8; DNA: TGTGCCAGCAGCTTGGGTGCAGGGCGGAGCTCTGGGGCCAACGTCCTGACTTTC; CDR3: CASSLGAGRSSGANVLTF
J: TRBJ2-5; size: .; D: .; V: TRBV5-4; DNA: TGTGCCAGCAGCTTGTCAGGGCCTAGGGGAGAGACCCAGTACTTC; CDR3: CASSLSGPRGETQYF
J: TRBJ1-1; size: .; D: .; V: TRBV10-3; DNA: TGTGCCATCAGTGAGTTCAGGGGCACTGAAGCTTTCTTT; CDR3: CAISEFRGTEAFF
J: TRBJ2-7; size: .; D: TRBD2; V: TRBV10-1; DNA: TGCGCCAGCAGCGGGAGGAGCTCCTACGAGCAGTACTTC; CDR3: CASSGRSSYEQYF
J: TRBJ1-6; size: once; D: .; V: TRBV21-1; DNA: TGTGCCAGCTGGGCCGGGATAAAGAATAATTCACCCCTCCACTTT; CDR3: CASWAGIKNNSPLHF
J: TRBJ2-7; size: .; D: TRBD1; V: TRBV6-1; DNA: TGTGCCAGCAGGGGGACAGGAGGGATCTACGAGCAGTACTTC; CDR3: CASRGTGGIYEQYF
J: TRBJ1-1; size: .; D: .; V: TRBV13; DNA: TGTGCCAGCAGCTTATACGGGGAAAGGGAAGCTTTCTTT; CDR3: CASSLYGEREAFF
J: TRBJ2-3; size: .; D: TRBD2; V: TRBV28; DNA: TGTGCCAGCAGTTTTCGACTAGCGGGATCCCCAGATACGCAGTATTTT; CDR3: CASSFRLAGSPDTQYF
J: TRBJ1-4; size: once; D: .; V: TRBV5-8; DNA: TGTGCCAGCAGCTTCCGGGACACGCCTGAAAAACTGTTTTTT; CDR3: CASSFRDTPEKLFF
J: TRBJ2-3; size: .; D: TRBD1; V: TRBV5-6; DNA: TGTGCCAGCAGCCCCCGACAGGGGGCTCGGACAGATACGCAGTATTTT; CDR3: CASSPRQGARTDTQYF
J: TRBJ2-2; size: once; D: TRBD2; V: TRBV9; DNA: TGTGCCAGCAGCGTAGAAGGGACTAGGGACGGGGAGCTGTTTTTT; CDR3: CASSVEGTRDGELFF
J: TRBJ1-5; size: few; D: .; V: TRBV2; DNA: TGTGCCAGCAGTGAAAGACAAATTAGCAATCAGCCCCAGCATTTT; CDR3: CASSERQISNQPQHF
J: TRBJ2-2; size: .; D: TRBD2; V: TRBV11-3; DNA: TGTGCCAGCAGCTTAGATTTCGCGGGAGACGGCACCGGGGAGCTGTTTTTT; CDR3: CASSLDFAGDGTGELFF
J: TRBJ2-7; size: once; D: TRBD2; V: TRBV28; DNA: TGTGCCGGCGGGGGGGTTTACGAGCAGTACTTC; CDR3: CAGGGVYEQYF
J: TRBJ1-1; size: few; D: .; V: TRBV10-1; DNA: TGCGCCAGCAGTGTTGATGGGACAAACACTGAAGCTTTCTTT; CDR3: CASSVDGTNTEAFF